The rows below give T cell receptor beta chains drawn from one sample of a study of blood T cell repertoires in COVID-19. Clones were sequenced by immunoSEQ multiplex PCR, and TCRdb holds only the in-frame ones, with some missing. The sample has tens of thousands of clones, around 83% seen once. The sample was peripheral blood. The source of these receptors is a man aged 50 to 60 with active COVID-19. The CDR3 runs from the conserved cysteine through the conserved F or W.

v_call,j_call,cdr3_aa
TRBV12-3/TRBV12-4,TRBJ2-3,CASSFRGTDTQYF
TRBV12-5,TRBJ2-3,CASGLQGGVADTQYF
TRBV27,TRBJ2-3,CASSFPDASTDTQYF
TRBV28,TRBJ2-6,CASSSEAAGANVLTF
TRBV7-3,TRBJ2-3,CASSLRDSRDTQYF
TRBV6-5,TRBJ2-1,CASSYTRGGQDEQFF
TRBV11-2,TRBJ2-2,CASSLARQGLTGELFF
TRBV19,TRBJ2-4,CASLDSGGGNIQYF
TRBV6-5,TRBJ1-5,CASSSDRASNQPQHF
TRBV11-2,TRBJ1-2,CASSRNRDRADNYGYTF
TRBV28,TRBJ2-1,CATAAAGGRSYNEQFF